Below are 28 T cell receptor beta chains sequenced from a single sample in a study of blood T cells in healthy people across ages. Combining a sample-barcoded 5' primer with a J-beta primer mix, a second PCR ran for about 7 to 12 cycles. In TCRdb, the 5' RACE reads were re-called with MiXCR into one record per CDR3 protein. The sample carries approximately 800,000 distinct CDR3 sequences, approximately 55% recorded once. Sequenced input: blood. The receptor source for this set is a man older than 75 in good health.

The J gene is TRBJ2-1, the V gene TRBV18; D ambiguous. Per the germline V gene, CDR1 is KGHSH and CDR2 is LQKENI. V lost 2 bases and J 7 bases, leaving 12 bases between the germline ends. There are 14 residues in the CDR3. CDR3 nucleotides: TGTGCCAGCTCACCAAGAACGGAGAGGAATGAGCAGTTCTTC. It yields the protein CASSPRTERNEQFF. The full variable domain, in which reference TRBV18 and TRBJ2-1 provide the parts outside the CDR3, is NAGVMQNPRHLVRRRGQEARLRCSPMKGHSHVYWYRQLPEEGLKFMVYLQKENIIDESGMPKERFSAEFPKEGPSILRIQQVVRGDSAAYFCASSPRTERNEQFFGPGTRLTVL.

The rearrangement joins TRBV3-1 to TRBJ2-5, with 10 bases identical to TRBD2. The better agreement between TRBJ2-7 and the DNA end casts doubt on the J call. The CDR3 is 16 amino acids. The germline gives CDR1 LGHDT, CDR2 YNNKEL (reference sequence). The CDR3 coding sequence is TGTGCCAGCAGCCAAGATATCAAGCGGGGGGGCTACGAGCAGTACTTC. Its protein is CASSQDIKRGGYEQYF.

The rearrangement uses TRBV29-1 and TRBJ2-1; D ambiguous. The CDR3 contains 10 residues. Germline-derived CDR1 and CDR2 are SQVTM and ANQGSEA. V was pared by 4 bases and J by 12 bases, with 10 bases between. The CDR3 reads CSVGSWGQFF. The CDR3, as DNA: TGCAGCGTTGGATCCTGGGGGCAGTTCTTC.

V gene TRBV29-1 combines with J gene TRBJ2-7; maybe TRBD1 (5 bases). V was cut by 8 bases and J by 5 bases, with 13 bases left in between. Looked up from germline, CDR1 is SQVTM and CDR2 is ANQGSEA. The CDR3 runs to 11 residues. The CDR3 loop is CSSILGDEQYF. As DNA, the CDR3 is TGCAGCTCTATTTTAGGGGACGAGCAGTACTTC.

V gene TRBV6-5 combines with J gene TRBJ1-5; D unclear. Germline CDR1 is MNHEY and CDR2 is SVGAGI. There are 13 residues in the CDR3. Trimming removed 3 bases at V and 4 bases at J, with 7 bases between. The chain's CDR3 is CASSYSRNQPQHF. In nucleotides, the CDR3 is TGTGCCAGCAGTTATTCCCGGAATCAGCCCCAGCATTTT.

CDR3 amino acids: CASSLEHRPTGANVLTF. The CDR3 DNA sequence: TGTGCCAGCAGTTTAGAACACAGGCCCACCGGGGCCAACGTCCTGACTTTC. This chain joins TRBV27 and TRBJ2-6; D might be TRBD1 (5 bases). The germline V gene has CDR1 MNHEY and CDR2 SMNVEV (reference sequence). V lost 2 bases and J 4 bases, leaving 15 bases between the germline ends. This CDR3 region has 17 residues.

The chain combines TRBV11-1 with TRBJ2-5, with D unclear. The assigned J gene may be wrong: the sequence end matches TRBJ2-7 better. This CDR3 is 13 amino acids long. Looked up from germline, CDR1 is SGHAT and CDR2 is FQDESV (reference sequence). DNA of the CDR3: TGTGCCAGCAGCCGTTCATCGTGGTACGAGCAGTACTTC. Translating it yields CASSRSSWYEQYF.

Regarding this clonotype: At one end, the junction sequence differs from germline, possibly due to a read error. DNA for the CDR3: TGCAGTGCTAGCGGTTTTGGCGGGATAGGGACCACAGGTACGCAGTATTTT. Protein product: CSASGFGGIGTTGTQYF. The chain is built from TRBV20-1 and TRBJ2-3, with D tentatively TRBD2 (6 bases). CDR1 is DFQATT, CDR2 SNEGSKA, per germline (reference sequence). The CDR3 runs to 17 residues.

This clonotype has more than one count but fewer than ten. The chain has TRBV18 and TRBJ1-2; TRBD1 matches 8 bases. This CDR3 is built from 14 residues. Germline V gene lookup returns CDR1 KGHSH and CDR2 LQKENI. After removal of 3 bases from V and 2 bases from J, the junction contained 2 bases not matched to a gene. CDR3 region: CASSPDRENYGYTF. The CDR3 DNA reads TGTGCCAGCTCACCGGACAGGGAGAACTATGGCTACACCTTC.

This CDR3 is CASQPGLRTEAFF. The CDR3 DNA sequence: TGTGCCAGCCAGCCCGGTTTGCGCACTGAAGCTTTCTTT. The V call is TRBV2, the J call TRBJ1-1; D gene ambiguous. The germline gives CDR1 SNHLY, CDR2 FYNNEI. This CDR3 contains 13 residues. Trimming shortened V by 8 bases and J by 4 bases, and 14 bases separated the two germline ends.

This chain uses TRBV20-1 with TRBJ2-3; 14 nucleotides match TRBD2. After removal of 6 bases from V and 0 bases from J, the junction contained 11 bases not matched to a gene. The germline CDR1 and CDR2 sequences are DFQATT and SNEGSKA (reference sequence). The CDR3 runs 18 residues. The CDR3 coding sequence is TGCAGTGCGACGGGACTAGCGGGAGCATGGTGGAGCACAGATACGCAGTATTTT. This codes for CSATGLAGAWWSTDTQYF.

The chain couples TRBV18 to TRBJ2-7, with 9 bases fitting TRBD2. The CDR3 is 14 residues long. J lost 6 bases, V lost 3 bases, and 6 bases had no gene match. Germline values: CDR1 KGHSH, CDR2 LQKENI. CDR3 nucleotide sequence: TGTGCCAGCTCACCCATAGCGGGAGAGGTCGAGCAGTACTTC. As protein: CASSPIAGEVEQYF.

This clonotype showed up just a few times. This chain joins TRBV11-2 and TRBJ2-7, with D unresolved. In germline, CDR1 is SGHAT, CDR2 FQNNGV. Trimming took off 5 bases at V and 1 base at J, with 18 bases between the two ends. This CDR3 has 16 amino acids. The CDR3 protein is CASSAPSGGSSYEQYF. Written as DNA, the CDR3 is TGTGCCAGCAGCGCCCCATCAGGTGGCAGTTCCTACGAGCAGTACTTC.

This clonotype was observed a single time. The genes are TRBV7-2 and TRBJ2-4, with a tentative D call TRBD2 (6 bases). This CDR3 region has 13 residues. Germline CDR1 reads SGHTA; CDR2 reads FQGNSA. Trimming removed 6 bases from V and 15 bases from J, with 21 bases in between. The CDR3 DNA reads TGTGCCAGCAGTGATAGCGGACCCCTCCCTCCGTACTTC. The encoded protein is CASSDSGPLPPYF.

The rearrangement joins TRBV27 to TRBJ2-2, with 8 bases identical to TRBD2. Trimming removed 6 bases from V and 3 bases from J; junction bases left unmatched: 6. Germline CDR1 is MNHEY and CDR2 is SMNVEV (reference sequence). The CDR3 loop spans 15 amino acids. CDR3 loop: CASSRSGTHTGELFF. The DNA for the CDR3 is TGTGCCAGCAGCCGTAGCGGGACCCACACCGGGGAGCTGTTTTTT.

The V and J genes are TRBV6-1 and TRBJ2-7, with 7 bases identical to TRBD1. From germline, CDR1 is MNHNS and CDR2 SASEGT. The CDR3 totals 16 residues. V lost 0 bases, J lost 4 bases, and 9 bases stayed unmatched. The CDR3, as DNA: TGTGCCAGCAGTGAAGCGCTAGAGGACAGGCGATACGAGCAGTACTTC. Amino acids: CASSEALEDRRYEQYF.

The chain links TRBV2 to TRBJ2-3; D unclear. This CDR3 is 15 amino acids long. V was trimmed by 3 bases and J by 2 bases, leaving 12 bases between them. In germline, CDR1 is SNHLY, CDR2 FYNNEI. CDR3 in amino acids: CASSDESGFTDTQYF. Written as DNA, the CDR3 is TGTGCCAGCAGTGATGAGTCAGGCTTCACAGATACGCAGTATTTT.

This clonotype was detected once. The genes are TRBV6-2 or TRBV6-3 and TRBJ2-1; maybe TRBD2 (7 bases). This CDR3 contains 15 residues. The ends were cut back, 8 bases at V and 2 bases at J, with 16 bases in the middle. Germline V gene data show CDR1 as MNHEY and CDR2 as SVGEGT. In DNA, the CDR3 is TGTGCCAGCGGCCTTGCGGGGGCCACCTACAATGAGCAGTTCTTC. Protein product: CASGLAGATYNEQFF.

The chain recombines TRBV9 with TRBJ2-7; perhaps TRBD1 as D (6 bases). V was shortened by 4 bases and J by 2 bases, with 16 bases between the two germline ends. Germline CDR1 reads SGDLS; CDR2 reads YYNGEE. This CDR3 is 15 amino acids long. The CDR3, as DNA: TGTGCCAGCAGCTCCCCCGACAGGCCCCCCTACGAGCAGTACTTC. Translation: CASSSPDRPPYEQYF.

The chain is built from TRBV6-1 and TRBJ2-1, with D hard to call. The CDR3 spans 17 residues. V was shortened by 2 bases and J by 7 bases, with 21 bases between the two germline ends. The germline V gene encodes CDR1 MNHNS and CDR2 SASEGT. The CDR3 sequence: CASSEWPPGATLNEQFF. DNA of the CDR3: TGTGCCAGCAGTGAATGGCCCCCGGGCGCTACCCTAAATGAGCAGTTCTTC.

This clonotype was seen a handful of times. The V and J genes are TRBV14 and TRBJ2-3; TRBD2 aligns across 12 bases. CDR3 length equals 16 residues. The junction had 6 bases not matched to a gene; V was cut back by 4 bases and J by 4 bases. CDR1 is SGHDN, CDR2 FVKESK, per germline. CDR3 sequence (DNA): TGTGCCAGCAGCCGTTGGACTAGCGGGAAGTCAGATACGCAGTATTTT. This translates into CASSRWTSGKSDTQYF.

This clonotype was picked up a small number of times. The V call is TRBV5-1, the J call TRBJ2-5, with 7 nucleotides matching TRBD2. J was trimmed by 4 bases and V by 4 bases; bases with no gene match: 7. Germline CDR1 is SGHRS and CDR2 is YFSETQ. This CDR3 region has 14 residues. The CDR3 bases are TGCGCCAGCAGCCAGGCGGGAGTCGGAGAGACCCAGTACTTC. Protein sequence: CASSQAGVGETQYF.

This clonotype was observed a few times. The gene calls are TRBV7-8 and TRBJ2-3, with 7 bases identical to TRBD2. The CDR3 is made up of 16 amino acids. Germline-derived CDR1 and CDR2 are SGHVS and FQNEAQ. V shed 2 bases, J shed 2 bases, and the junction held 7 bases outside the gene matches. CDR3 bases: TGTGCCAGCAGCTTACAGACAGCGGGGTACACAGATACGCAGTATTTT. Its translation is CASSLQTAGYTDTQYF. Drawing the rest from reference TRBV7-8 and TRBJ2-3, the complete variable domain is GAGVSQSPRYKVAKRGQDVALRCDPISGHVSLFWYQQALGQGPEFLTYFQNEAQLDKSGLPSDRFFAERPEGSVSTLKIQRTQQEDSAVYLCASSLQTAGYTDTQYFGPGTRLTVL.

The chain links TRBV3-1 to TRBJ2-7; D is ambiguous. The CDR3 totals 13 residues. Germline V gene sequence: CDR1 LGHDT, CDR2 YNNKEL (reference sequence). With 8 bases removed from V and 0 bases from J, the gap between germline ends came to 11 bases. CDR3 nucleotide sequence: TGTGCCAGCGGTTATTTAGGCTCCTACGAGCAGTACTTC. It translates to CASGYLGSYEQYF.

The chain carries TRBV2 and TRBJ2-1, with 10 bases that match TRBD2. The V gene end was trimmed by 8 bases and the J gene end by 0 bases; junction bases not matched to a gene: 10. The CDR3 contains 17 residues. Per the germline V gene, CDR1 is SNHLY and CDR2 is FYNNEI. In nucleotides, the CDR3 is TGTGCCAGCTCGTTCTCGCCTAGCGGGAGCTCCTACAATGAGCAGTTCTTC. This gives the protein CASSFSPSGSSYNEQFF.

A remark on this clonotype: The junction shows a germline mismatch at one end, possibly a read error. V and J are TRBV27 and TRBJ2-5, with D tentatively TRBD1 (6 bases). This CDR3 spans 15 amino acids. Per the germline V gene, CDR1 is MNHEY and CDR2 is SMNVEV (reference sequence). The CDR3 region has the DNA TGTGCCAGCAGTTTTGGGGGCGGCAGGGAAGAGACCCGGTACTTC. It is translated as CASSFGGGREETRYF.

This chain links TRBV6-2 or TRBV6-3 with TRBJ2-7; D not resolved. Germline V gene lookup returns CDR1 MNHEY and CDR2 SVGEGT. This CDR3 comprises 14 residues. V was cut by 4 bases and J by 0 bases, with 10 bases left in between. Here the CDR3 reads CASSSQFSSYEQYF. DNA of the CDR3: TGTGCCAGCAGTTCACAGTTTTCCTCCTACGAGCAGTACTTC.

The CDR3 reads CASSSGAFEQYF. CDR3 nucleotides: TGTGCCAGCAGTTCCGGGGCCTTCGAGCAGTACTTC. The chain carries TRBV12-3 or TRBV12-4 and TRBJ2-7; the D call may be TRBD1 or TRBD2 (5 bases each). CDR3 length: 12 residues. Trimming pared 4 bases from V and 6 bases from J, leaving 10 bases between.